These 20 T cell receptor beta chains were sequenced from one sample in a study of vaccination and CD4 T cells after COVID-19. The Oncomine TCR Beta short-read assay sequenced DNA from cultured CD4+ T cells. MiXCR, run by TCRdb on the PCR reads, gives a single entry per CDR3 protein. The table lists fewer than 4,000 distinct CDR3 sequences, about 84% of them singletons. Treatment meaning: roughly 10-day PBMC culture with coronavirus spike peptide pools or control peptides (ViraFEST assay). No antigen is known for these receptors. The sequenced material came from CD4+ T cells from blood, cultured in vitro. These receptor sequences come from a human donor who had recovered from COVID-19.

The genes are TRBV7-9 and TRBJ1-1; no reliable D call. Germline V gene lookup returns CDR1 SEHNR and CDR2 FQNEAQ (reference sequence). The CDR3 extends over 13 amino acids. The V gene lost 1 base and the J gene lost 4 bases, with 7 bases spanning the gap. CDR3 DNA sequence: TGTGCCAGCAGCTTAGGCGGAGGCACTGAAGCTTTCTTT. This codes for CASSLGGGTEAFF.

The rearrangement joins TRBV15 to TRBJ1-2; unclear D gene. The CDR3 totals 13 residues. In germline, CDR1 is LNHNV, CDR2 YYDKDF (reference sequence). V lost 0 bases and J 4 bases, leaving 6 bases between the germline ends. In DNA form, the CDR3 reads TGTGCCACCAGCAGAGACAGAAGCTATGGCTACACCTTC. Translating gives CATSRDRSYGYTF.

This chain uses TRBV20-1 with TRBJ1-2; D gene uncertain. CDR1 and CDR2 from the germline V gene are DFQATT and SNEGSKA (reference sequence). Trimming took 6 bases from V and 10 from J, leaving 9 bases between them. This CDR3 spans 9 amino acids. The CDR3 loop is CSALHFYTF. Here the CDR3 DNA reads TGCAGTGCCCTACACTTCTACACCTTC.

This clonotype was observed a single time. This rearrangement joins TRBV2 to TRBJ1-2; 7 nucleotides match TRBD1. The CDR3 sequence is 13 residues long. CDR1 SNHLY and CDR2 FYNNEI come from the germline V gene. V was clipped by 4 bases and J by 4 bases; unmatched bases: 3. CDR3 sequence: CASSGRTGYGYTF. CDR3 DNA: TGTGCCAGCAGTGGCCGGACAGGCTATGGCTACACCTTC.

The chain combines TRBV15 with TRBJ2-1, with D perhaps matching TRBD2 (6 bases). The V gene's germline CDR1 is LNHNV and CDR2 YYDKDF (reference sequence). The CDR3 is made up of 18 amino acids. V gave up 7 bases and J gave up 0 bases, with 22 bases separating them. As DNA, the CDR3 is TGTGCCACCACGGCGGGCGCGGCACGGGGGAGCTCCTACAATGAGCAGTTCTTC. Protein product: CATTAGAARGSSYNEQFF.

This clonotype came up once. The J gene is TRBJ1-6, the V gene TRBV7-9; the D gene is possibly TRBD1 (6 bases). Germline loops: CDR1 SEHNR, CDR2 FQNEAQ (reference sequence). The CDR3 covers 14 residues. V was shortened by 8 bases and J by 5 bases, with 13 bases between the two germline ends. The CDR3 nucleotides read TGTGCCAGCGGCCGGGACACCGATAATTCACCCCTCCACTTT. This encodes CASGRDTDNSPLHF.

The V call is TRBV27, the J call TRBJ2-3; TRBD1 or TRBD2 may be the D gene (5 bases each). Between the trimmed V and J ends, which lost 5 bases and 1 base, there was a span of 16 bases. The CDR3 sequence is 16 residues long. From germline, CDR1 is MNHEY and CDR2 SMNVEV (reference sequence). The CDR3 is CASSLRDAQGTDTQYF. The CDR3 nucleotides read TGTGCCAGCAGTCTCCGGGACGCTCAGGGCACAGATACGCAGTATTTT.

This clonotype has a handful of counts. The chain is built from TRBV30 and TRBJ1-6; D possibly corresponds to TRBD1 (5 bases). This CDR3 has 13 amino acids. Germline V gene lookup returns CDR1 GTSNPN and CDR2 SVGIG (reference sequence). V lost 4 bases and J lost 3, with 7 bases in between. CDR3 DNA: TGTGCCTGGACAGGGATCTATAATTCACCCCTCCACTTT. This gives the protein CAWTGIYNSPLHF.

This clonotype appeared a single time. J is TRBJ2-7 and V is TRBV6-1; maybe TRBD2 (6 bases). V was shortened by 7 bases and J by 6 bases, with 16 bases between the two germline ends. The CDR3 length is 13 residues. Per the germline V gene, CDR1 is MNHNS and CDR2 is SASEGT. The DNA for the CDR3 is TGTGCCAGCATACACGCCGAGGGAGGCGAGCAGTACTTC. Protein product: CASIHAEGGEQYF.

The chain employs TRBV20-1 and TRBJ1-5; 10 nucleotides match TRBD1. J lost 6 bases, V lost 6 bases, and 11 bases had no gene match. Germline V CDR1 and CDR2: DFQATT, SNEGSKA (reference sequence). The CDR3 loop spans 15 amino acids. The CDR3 DNA follows: TGCAGTGCCTCTCAGGGGACAGGGGATAGTCAGCCCCAGCATTTT. It yields the protein CSASQGTGDSQPQHF.

The genes are TRBV10-3 and TRBJ1-1, with D maybe TRBD1 (6 bases). V lost 6 bases and J 1 base, leaving 12 bases between the germline ends. CDR1 and CDR2 from the germline V gene are ENHRY and SYGVKD. This CDR3 comprises 14 residues. CDR3 nucleotides: TGTGCCATCAGACCGGGACAAGAGAACACTGAAGCTTTCTTT. Residues: CAIRPGQENTEAFF.

The chain couples TRBV20-1 to TRBJ2-3; D gene unclear. Trimming left V 3 bases short and J 1 base short, with 5 bases between. Germline-derived CDR1 and CDR2 are DFQATT and SNEGSKA (reference sequence). CDR3 length: 12 residues. The CDR3 here is CSASGGTDTQYF. CDR3 nucleotide sequence: TGCAGTGCTAGTGGGGGCACAGATACGCAGTATTTT.

The rearrangement links TRBV6-5 to TRBJ2-3, with D perhaps given as TRBD1 or TRBD2 (5 bases each). Deletions cut 2 bases from V and 5 bases from J, with 20 bases between. The CDR3 totals 17 residues. Germline V gene data show CDR1 as MNHEY and CDR2 as SVGAGI. Here the CDR3 reads CASSYRGTATWRDTQYF. The CDR3 nucleotides are TGTGCCAGCAGTTACCGAGGGACCGCTACTTGGAGAGATACGCAGTATTTT.

In the case of this clonotype: The DNA is omitted, as the CDR3 cannot be located on it reliably, and the CDR3 follows TCRdb's listing. This rearrangement joins TRBV19 to TRBJ2-3; the D call of TRBD2 is as the table states it, not checked on the DNA. Both ends counted, the CDR3 spans 24 residues. Germline V gene lookup returns CDR1 LNHDA and CDR2 SQIVND (reference sequence). CDR3 loop: CASSDRTIYEQYFGPGLASDTQYF.

The rearrangement links TRBV2 to TRBJ2-3, with 7 bases fitting TRBD2. The CDR3 has 12 residues. Losses at the gene ends were 6 bases for V and 4 bases for J; bases not matched to a gene: 1. Germline V lookup: CDR1 SNHLY, CDR2 FYNNEI. The CDR3 region is CASRREADTQYF. The CDR3 DNA follows: TGTGCCAGCAGACGGGAGGCAGATACGCAGTATTTT.

This clonotype was seen just once. The chain uses TRBV14 and TRBJ1-1; 7 bases fit TRBD1. The CDR3 covers 13 residues. CDR1 is SGHDN and CDR2 is FVKESK in the germline V gene. J was trimmed by 6 bases and V by 6 bases; bases with no gene match: 7. Here the CDR3 reads CASRPQGSAEAFF. CDR3 DNA sequence: TGTGCCAGCAGACCACAGGGGAGTGCTGAAGCTTTCTTT.

The chain uses TRBV9 and TRBJ1-6; no reliable D call. The V and J ends lost 4 bases and 9 bases respectively, with 17 bases between them. The CDR3 is 15 residues long. Germline lookup yields CDR1 SGDLS and CDR2 YYNGEE. The CDR3, as DNA: TGTGCCAGCAGCCCCTTGGCCATCGGTAGTTCACCCCTCCACTTT. Translating it yields CASSPLAIGSSPLHF.

This sequence joins TRBV7-9 and TRBJ1-3; D is unresolved. This CDR3 is 15 amino acids long. Germline CDR1 and CDR2: SEHNR and FQNEAQ (reference sequence). The ends were cut back, 5 bases at V and 0 bases at J, with 11 bases in the middle. In nucleotides, the CDR3 is TGTGCCAGCAGCGGGGTCTTCCCCTCTGGAAACACCATATATTTT. Its translation: CASSGVFPSGNTIYF.

The V gene is TRBV2, the J gene TRBJ1-4; the D is unclear. CDR1 and CDR2 (germline): SNHLY, FYNNEI. The CDR3 has 13 residues. Trimming removed 5 bases from V and 9 bases from J, with 13 bases in between. The CDR3 region has the DNA TGTGCCAGCAGTAGGGCCACACCTAAAAAACTGTTTTTT. It yields the protein CASSRATPKKLFF.

V is TRBV2 and J is TRBJ1-1; unclear D gene. Germline CDR1 is SNHLY and CDR2 is FYNNEI. V was trimmed by 7 bases and J by 7 bases, leaving 13 bases between them. The CDR3 runs to 12 residues. The DNA of the CDR3 is TGTGCCAGCAACTCAGACCAAGGTGAAGCTTTCTTT. This encodes CASNSDQGEAFF.